This T cell receptor beta chain was observed in a study of CD8 T cells in ankylosing spondylitis. TCR beta libraries were made by quantitative 5'-RACE with molecular barcodes. MiXCR, applied by TCRdb to the 5' RACE reads, yields one record per CDR3 protein. The top ten hold around 4.9% of the sample, which has around 230,000 distinct CDR3 sequences, 7% to 10% seen once. At least ten counts were recorded for this clonotype. The antigen is undetermined. CDR1 is ENHRY and CDR2 is SYGVKD in the germline V gene. The V and J ends lost 3 bases and 10 bases, in that order; junction bases with no gene match: 9. CDR3 length: 15 residues. Regarding the study as a whole: Matched ankylosing spondylitis synovial fluid reportedly contained a significantly enriched population of disease-linked clones. A motif of under 10 highly homologous TCR beta variants was seen as apparently characteristic of ankylosing spondylitis blood.

The sample taken for sequencing was blood, either unsorted or a sorted T cell fraction (not recorded which). The sequence was obtained from a female donor with ankylosing spondylitis or in good health (not recorded which). The chain links TRBV10-3 to TRBJ2-1; 10 bases map to TRBD2. The CDR3 loop is CAISDFGLADEEQFF. CDR3 DNA sequence: TGTGCCATCAGTGATTTCGGACTAGCGGACGAAGAGCAGTTCTTC.